This is a list of T cell receptor beta chains from one sample in a study of cytomegalovirus exposure and HLA in healthy donors. Assay: immunoSEQ multiplex PCR; the TCRdb copy retains only in-frame clones and omits some. The sample shows 90,000 to 140,000 clones, about 13% of them seen only once. Source material: PBMCs. These receptors all stem from a middle-aged man in good health and CMV-seropositive. CDR3s include the opening cysteine and the closing phenylalanine or tryptophan. The order of the fields is clone size, D gene, V gene, J gene, CDR3 DNA, CDR3 protein. D genes are given only for firm matches. Expanded clones get a size class; other rows say once, few or many, or leave the size out.

NA,NA,TRBV25-1,TRBJ1-5,TGTGCCAGCAGTCAGGGGCTAGGGCAGCCCCAGCATTTT,CASSQGLGQPQHF
few,TRBD2,TRBV14,TRBJ2-5,TGTGCCAGCAGCCAAGTAGCGGGCCGAGAGACCCAGTACTTC,CASSQVAGRETQYF
NA,TRBD2,TRBV10-3,TRBJ2-3,TGTGCCATCACGGCTAGCGGCCCTTTCACAGATACGCAGTATTTT,CAITASGPFTDTQYF
few,TRBD1,TRBV6-5,TRBJ1-1,TGTGCCAGCAGCCGAGGGGGCGTAAGCAGTGAAGCTTTCTTT,CASSRGGVSSEAFF
few,NA,TRBV2,TRBJ2-1,TGTGCCAGCAGCGAGTGGCAGGGGAATGAGCAGTTCTTC,CASSEWQGNEQFF
few,TRBD1,TRBV9,TRBJ1-2,TGTGCCAGCAGCGTAGATGGACAGGGCGGCTACACCTTC,CASSVDGQGGYTF
NA,NA,TRBV6-6,TRBJ2-4,TGTGCCAGCAATCGGGACATTCAGTACTTC,CASNRDIQYF
few,TRBD1,TRBV7-2,TRBJ1-1,TGTGCCAGCAGCTTCCGGACAGGGGACCTTGAAGCTTTCTTT,CASSFRTGDLEAFF
few,TRBD2,TRBV7-2,TRBJ2-7,TGTGCCAGCAGCTCGAGGACTAGCGGGAGGTACGAGCAGTACTTC,CASSSRTSGRYEQYF
few,NA,TRBV7-9,TRBJ2-3,TGTGCCAGTGGATTAGCGGGCACAGATACGCAGTATTTT,CASGLAGTDTQYF
NA,TRBD2,TRBV14,TRBJ2-5,TGTGCCAGCAGCCAAGATGCTGGGGGAGGGCCCCGGGAGACCCAGTACTTC,CASSQDAGGGPRETQYF
NA,TRBD2,TRBV5-6,TRBJ2-2,TGTGCCAGCAGCTTGGGCGTTAGCGGGAGTTTAGTTACCGGGGAGCTGTTTTTT,CASSLGVSGSLVTGELFF
NA,NA,TRBV6-6,TRBJ1-3,TGTGCCAGCAGTGACAGATGGTCTGGAAACACCATATATTTT,CASSDRWSGNTIYF
NA,NA,TRBV9,TRBJ1-1,TGTGCCAGCAGCGTGACTTCAGCCTCGAACACTGAAGCTTTCTTT,CASSVTSASNTEAFF
NA,NA,TRBV18,TRBJ2-1,TGTGCCAGCTCTAAATCAGGGGATAACTACAATGAGCAGTTCTTC,CASSKSGDNYNEQFF
NA,NA,TRBV7-9,TRBJ1-1,TGTGCCAGCAGCCCGGTACAGGGACGGGCTGAAGCTTTCTTT,CASSPVQGRAEAFF
few,NA,TRBV28,TRBJ2-7,TGTGCCAGCAATAGCCCCGGCGTCAGCCCCCACGAGCAGTACTTC,CASNSPGVSPHEQYF
NA,TRBD2,TRBV11-3,TRBJ2-1,TGTGCCAGCAGCCGGACTAGCGGGAGTAGATACAATGAGCAGTTCTTC,CASSRTSGSRYNEQFF
NA,TRBD2,TRBV5-4,TRBJ2-3,TGTGCCAGCAGCTATAGGACTAGCGGGAACACAGATACGCAGTATTTT,CASSYRTSGNTDTQYF
NA,NA,TRBV6-1,TRBJ2-7,TGTGCCAGCAGCCTGAACGGGTACCGTACCTACGAGCAGTACTTC,CASSLNGYRTYEQYF
few,TRBD1,TRBV5-6,TRBJ1-4,TGTGCCAGCAGCCTTGGACAGGCCAGAAATGAAAAACTGTTTTTT,CASSLGQARNEKLFF
few,TRBD1,TRBV6-6,TRBJ2-7,TGTGCCAGCAGCCCGACAGGGTCCGGGCAGTACTTC,CASSPTGSGQYF
few,NA,TRBV27,TRBJ2-3,TGTGCCAGCAGTTTATCGTCCTACACAGATACGCAGTATTTT,CASSLSSYTDTQYF
NA,NA,TRBV5-6,TRBJ2-3,TGTGCCAGCAGCTCCGTAGAGGATACGCAGTATTTT,CASSSVEDTQYF
few,TRBD2,TRBV5-5,TRBJ2-1,TGTGCCAGCACCCCCGGGGGGGGCGATGAGCAGTTCTTC,CASTPGGGDEQFF
NA,TRBD2,TRBV5-4,TRBJ2-1,TGTGCCAGCCCGACGGGGGCGGCGGGAGGGCCTGGGGATGAGCAGTTCTTC,CASPTGAAGGPGDEQFF
NA,TRBD1,TRBV10-3,TRBJ2-2,TGTGCCATCAGTACCTCCCGGACAGGAAACACCGGGGAGCTGTTTTTT,CAISTSRTGNTGELFF
few,TRBD1,TRBV10-3,TRBJ1-6,TGTGCCATCGGGGACAGGGGTAATTCACCCCTCCACTTT,CAIGDRGNSPLHF